This record looks at one TCR beta chain sequence and its context. The antigen is undetermined. The data were taken from a study of T cells in Graves' hyperthyroidism and ophthalmopathy. Study background: Initial diagnosis, before any treatment, was when peripheral blood was collected. Study-wide findings and caveats: Researchers found most expanded thyroid clonotypes above 0.001 in blood as well.

V lost 5 bases and J lost 0, with 20 bases in between. The germline gives CDR1 LNHDA, CDR2 SQIVND (reference sequence). The CDR3 consists of 18 residues. Uncontrolled infections, other autoimmune diseases, pregnancy or lactation led to exclusion of patients. RNA transcripts were the template for amplifying TCR beta CDR3 regions. In the first-round RT-PCR of the TCR CDR3, the HTBI primer set was used. MiXCR, run by TCRdb on the multiplex PCR reads, gives a single entry per CDR3 protein. The sample has 600,000 to 650,000 distinct CDR3 sequences, 20% to 25% seen once. J is TRBJ1-5 and V is TRBV19; D ambiguous. What was sequenced was blood. This receptor was taken from a man under 40 with Graves' ophthalmopathy. CDR3: CASSPEDSNRLSNQPQHF. CDR3 coding DNA: TGTGCCAGTAGTCCGGAGGACTCGAACCGCCTTAGCAATCAGCCCCAGCATTTT.